This TCR beta chain was retrieved from a study of T cell responses to AZD1222 COVID-19 vaccine. The repertoire was sequenced with immunoSEQ multiplex PCR; TCRdb's copy has only in-frame clones and lacks some. The profile shows about 120,000 clones, 80% to 95% of them singletons. Whole-study results and caveats: Once two AZD1222 doses were given, Spike-specific TCR breadth and depth went up. Clonal diversity was possibly underestimated; the donors were predominantly white British and more often female. Of the AZD1222 recipients, only five to seven were seropositive at baseline.

About this clone: Its antigen is undetermined.

Per germline, CDR1 MNHNY and CDR2 SVGAGI (reference sequence). V was clipped by 5 bases and J by 5 bases; unmatched bases: 6. The CDR3 is made up of 15 amino acids. This chain joins TRBV6-6 and TRBJ2-3; 11 nucleotides match TRBD2. This sequence was found in an adult who received the MenACWY meningococcal vaccine as a control. Material: peripheral blood, obtained 28 days after the second dose of the MenACWY control vaccine. In DNA form, the CDR3 reads TGTGCCAGCAGTCGACTAGCGGGAATGGAAGATACGCAGTATTTT. It translates to CASSRLAGMEDTQYF.